This T cell receptor beta chain emerged from a study of TIL therapy for anti-PD-1-resistant metastatic lung cancer (TCRdb year 2021). About the full investigation: Tumors were harvested prior to any PD-1/PD-L1 blockade, after which nivolumab was administered to patients, and lymphodepletion, expanded TIL infusion and IL-2 were given to patients who progressed. A median age of 54 years (range roughly 35-75) and a median tumor PD-L1 proportion score of 6% were recorded among enrolled patients. The cohort was predominantly lung adenocarcinoma, with a handful of EGFR-mutant and two ALK-rearranged tumors, and half of patients were current or former smokers. Across the cohort, whole-exome sequencing showed a median non-synonymous tumor mutation burden of roughly 1.5 mutations per megabase. T cell receptor beta sequencing of tumor and peripheral blood served to follow clonotypes across the tumor, the expanded TIL product, and serial blood samples.

General findings and caveats noted by the study authors: The baseline peripheral repertoire was partially replaced by infused TIL clonotypes, which then decayed over months, and persistence showed no apparent association with response. The study protocol defined all tumor marker inferences as exploratory. The cohort was highly selected, including more treatment-naive, never-smoker and oncogene-addicted patients than is typical, which limits generalizability.

Using bias-controlled multiplex PCR with the immunoSEQ v3 hsTCRB kit, the TCR beta CDR3 regions were amplified from genomic DNA. TCR libraries were sequenced on an Illumina NextSeq 500 to 1.5 million to 2 million read pairs for survey level or about 5-6 million for deep level. Regarding the original processing steps: V, D and J genes were assigned, non-productive sequences were removed, and clonality was reported by immunoSEQ Analyzer software. To compare repertoires between infused TIL and blood, productive Simpson clonality was used along with the Morisita overlap index of productive TRB rearrangements. For each clone in blood, the absolute clonotype count was estimated by multiplying the lymphocyte count by the CD3+ fraction and by the clone's productive frequency. Drawn from immuneACCESS, this table holds only the in-frame rearrangements with V and J called that TCRdb kept. Clones are partly lost; checked studies trace under half to an unresolved V gene and leave the rest unexplained. V and J calls and clone size follow that table, whereas D and trimming were derived from the DNA. The sample table records 45,000 to 75,000 clones; over 75% of these occur just once. The top ten constitute just over 2.5% of the sample.

Points on this clone: Its antigen is currently not known. Base qualities are not at hand, and no much larger clone is one base apart.

Sequences SGDLS (CDR1) and YYNGEE (CDR2) are obtained from the germline V gene. Trimming takes 3 bases from V and 2 bases from J, and the germline ends sit 12 bases apart. From its cysteine to its phenylalanine, the CDR3 spans 15 amino acids. The CDR3 DNA has 45 bases and is translated from base 1. The time point label, as the study defines it: pre-treatment sample, taken before nivolumab and TIL therapy. Adults with stage 4 NSCLC were enrolled from October 2017 to early 2020 in a dual-center phase I trial. The samples were drawn from an open-label, single-arm phase I trial testing tumor-infiltrating lymphocyte therapy combined with nivolumab in advanced non-small cell lung cancer. Mononuclear cells from blood collected in EDTA tubes were isolated on a Ficoll gradient and snap-frozen as pellets, and DNA was then extracted using a Qiagen mini-prep kit.

Source: blood, taken at baseline. The receptor was derived from a person aged 25-85 years with non-small cell lung cancer. The sequence is built from TRBV9 and TRBJ2-4; a weak D assignment points to TRBD2 (5 bases agree). CDR3 sequence: CASSASSHPKNIQYF. The nucleotides are TGTGCCAGCAGCGCCTCTAGCCATCCCAAAAACATTCAGTACTTC.